The rows below give T cell receptor beta chains drawn from one sample of a study of radiotherapy plus CTLA-4 blockade in lung cancer. Some clones are missing from TCRdb's copy, which holds only in-frame ones; the method was immunoSEQ multiplex PCR. The sample shows about 72,000 clones, more than 75% of them seen only once. Specimen: peripheral blood, collected from a patient treated with radiotherapy plus ipilimumab. The receptors stem from a human donor with non-small cell lung cancer who had a complete response to radiotherapy plus ipilimumab. Both conserved end residues are part of each CDR3. D genes are given only for firm matches. The size of a clone is reported for some rows only, either as once, few or many, or as a class for expanded clones.

j_gene: TRBJ2-3
abundance: NA
d_gene: TRBD2
v_gene: TRBV28
CDR3nt: TGTGCCAGCCGTCCTAGCGGGGGGGATCAAGATACGCAGTATTTT
CDR3aa: CASRPSGGDQDTQYF

j_gene: TRBJ1-1
abundance: NA
d_gene: TRBD1
v_gene: TRBV19
CDR3nt: TGTGCCAGTGGATTGACAGGGGAAGGCACTGAAGCTTTCTTT
CDR3aa: CASGLTGEGTEAFF

j_gene: TRBJ1-2
abundance: NA
d_gene: NA
v_gene: TRBV5-6
CDR3nt: TGTGCCAGCAGTGTGGTCGCAGGGGATTTTCGGGGCTACACCTTC
CDR3aa: CASSVVAGDFRGYTF

j_gene: TRBJ1-1
abundance: once
d_gene: TRBD1
v_gene: TRBV30
CDR3nt: TGTGCCTGGAGTCTGACAGGGGATGAAGCTTTCTTT
CDR3aa: CAWSLTGDEAFF

j_gene: TRBJ2-1
abundance: NA
d_gene: NA
v_gene: TRBV9
CDR3nt: TGTGCCAGCAGCAGGGACTCCCAAGCCCACAATGAGCAGTTCTTC
CDR3aa: CASSRDSQAHNEQFF

j_gene: TRBJ2-7
abundance: once
d_gene: NA
v_gene: TRBV7-2
CDR3nt: TGTGCCAGCAGCTTAGGACTCCCCCCCTACGAGCAGTACTTC
CDR3aa: CASSLGLPPYEQYF

j_gene: TRBJ1-2
abundance: NA
d_gene: NA
v_gene: TRBV7-8
CDR3nt: TGTGCCAGCAAGGGCTCGACGAACTATGGCTACACCTTC
CDR3aa: CASKGSTNYGYTF

j_gene: TRBJ2-3
abundance: NA
d_gene: TRBD2
v_gene: TRBV7-9
CDR3nt: TGTGCCAGCAGAAGCAGGGGTAGCGGGATAGATACGCAGTATTTT
CDR3aa: CASRSRGSGIDTQYF

j_gene: TRBJ1-5
abundance: NA
d_gene: NA
v_gene: TRBV5-4
CDR3nt: TGTGCCAGCAGCCCAGGGCTCGGTCAGCCCCAGCATTTT
CDR3aa: CASSPGLGQPQHF

j_gene: TRBJ2-2
abundance: NA
d_gene: NA
v_gene: TRBV5-4
CDR3nt: TGTGCCAGCAGCTTCAGCATCTCCGACACCGGGGAGCTGTTTTTT
CDR3aa: CASSFSISDTGELFF

j_gene: TRBJ1-1
abundance: NA
d_gene: TRBD1
v_gene: TRBV5-1
CDR3nt: TGCGCCAGCACACAGGGGGCCAGTGAAGCTTTCTTT
CDR3aa: CASTQGASEAFF

j_gene: TRBJ2-4
abundance: NA
d_gene: TRBD1
v_gene: TRBV6-5
CDR3nt: TGTGCCAGCAGTTACTCGGGACAGGGGTTTCAAAACATTCAGTACTTC
CDR3aa: CASSYSGQGFQNIQYF

j_gene: TRBJ2-7
abundance: few
d_gene: TRBD1
v_gene: TRBV13
CDR3nt: TGTGCCAGCAGCTTTCGGGACAGTTACTACGAGCAGTACTTC
CDR3aa: CASSFRDSYYEQYF

j_gene: TRBJ1-2
abundance: few
d_gene: NA
v_gene: TRBV30
CDR3nt: TGTGCCTGGAGTGTCTCTAGGATGACTGGCTACACCTTC
CDR3aa: CAWSVSRMTGYTF

j_gene: TRBJ1-2
abundance: NA
d_gene: NA
v_gene: TRBV10-1
CDR3nt: TGCGCCAGCAGTCGTACTCGAAACTATGGCTACACCTTC
CDR3aa: CASSRTRNYGYTF

j_gene: TRBJ2-7
abundance: NA
d_gene: TRBD1
v_gene: TRBV5-5
CDR3nt: TGTGCCAGCAGCTTTGGACAGGGGGCTGTAGAGCAGTACTTC
CDR3aa: CASSFGQGAVEQYF

j_gene: TRBJ2-1
abundance: NA
d_gene: TRBD2
v_gene: TRBV5-4
CDR3nt: TGTGCCAGCAGCCCCCCGGGACTAGCGGGAGAAGACTACAATGAGCAGTTCTTC
CDR3aa: CASSPPGLAGEDYNEQFF

j_gene: TRBJ1-2
abundance: NA
d_gene: NA
v_gene: TRBV27
CDR3nt: TGTGCCAGCAGTTTGGCAGGGTTTGGCTACACCTTC
CDR3aa: CASSLAGFGYTF

j_gene: TRBJ1-6
abundance: NA
d_gene: NA
v_gene: TRBV30
CDR3nt: TGTGCCTGGAGGGAAGGGGGCTCCTATAATTCACCCCTCCACTTT
CDR3aa: CAWREGGSYNSPLHF

j_gene: TRBJ2-5
abundance: few
d_gene: NA
v_gene: TRBV6-5
CDR3nt: TGTGCCAGCAGTTCAGCCGGCCAGGGAGTGGGGGAGACCCAGTACTTC
CDR3aa: CASSSAGQGVGETQYF

j_gene: TRBJ2-4
abundance: NA
d_gene: NA
v_gene: TRBV27
CDR3nt: TGTGCCAGCAGTTCTAGCGTCGTGGCCAAAAACATTCAGTACTTC
CDR3aa: CASSSSVVAKNIQYF

j_gene: TRBJ1-1
abundance: NA
d_gene: NA
v_gene: TRBV18
CDR3nt: TGTGCCAGCTCACCACGAGGGGTCGAAGCTTTCTTT
CDR3aa: CASSPRGVEAFF

j_gene: TRBJ2-1
abundance: NA
d_gene: NA
v_gene: TRBV7-9
CDR3nt: TGTGCCAGCAGTCCCGACAGCTCCTACAATGAGCAGTTCTTC
CDR3aa: CASSPDSSYNEQFF

j_gene: TRBJ1-6
abundance: NA
d_gene: TRBD1
v_gene: TRBV30
CDR3nt: TGTGCCTGGACCCCTGGGACAGGGGTATTTCTCGGGATTAATTCACCCCTCCACTTT
CDR3aa: CAWTPGTGVFLGINSPLHF

j_gene: TRBJ2-5
abundance: NA
d_gene: NA
v_gene: TRBV15
CDR3nt: TGTGCCACCAGCAGGCGGGAGACCCAGTACTTC
CDR3aa: CATSRRETQYF

j_gene: TRBJ2-1
abundance: NA
d_gene: TRBD2
v_gene: TRBV10-2
CDR3nt: TGCGCCAGCAGCTTAACTAGCGCGGGTGAGCAGTTCTTC
CDR3aa: CASSLTSAGEQFF

j_gene: TRBJ2-6
abundance: NA
d_gene: NA
v_gene: TRBV29-1
CDR3nt: TGCAGCGTTGAAACCAATCCCTTCAGGGAGCCACTCTCTGGGGCCAACGTCCTGACTTTC
CDR3aa: CSVETNPFREPLSGANVLTF

j_gene: TRBJ1-1
abundance: NA
d_gene: NA
v_gene: TRBV5-1
CDR3nt: TGCGCCAGCAGCTGGCCGACACCCGGAACTGAAGCTTTCTTT
CDR3aa: CASSWPTPGTEAFF

j_gene: TRBJ2-3
abundance: NA
d_gene: NA
v_gene: TRBV5-4
CDR3nt: TGTGCCAGCAGCCTGCCTGGGAATCGAGATACGCAGTATTTT
CDR3aa: CASSLPGNRDTQYF

j_gene: TRBJ2-2
abundance: NA
d_gene: NA
v_gene: TRBV9
CDR3nt: TGTGCCAGCAGCGTAGACGGGAGTGAGACCGGGGAGCTGTTTTTT
CDR3aa: CASSVDGSETGELFF

j_gene: TRBJ1-5
abundance: NA
d_gene: TRBD1
v_gene: TRBV15
CDR3nt: TGTGCCACCAGCAGAGTAAGGATAGGGGGCAACCAGCCCCAGCATTTT
CDR3aa: CATSRVRIGGNQPQHF

j_gene: TRBJ1-6
abundance: NA
d_gene: NA
v_gene: TRBV15
CDR3nt: TGTGCCACCAGCAGAGATTTAGGGGTAAAATCCTATAATTCACCCCTCCACTTT
CDR3aa: CATSRDLGVKSYNSPLHF

j_gene: TRBJ2-5
abundance: NA
d_gene: NA
v_gene: TRBV7-9
CDR3nt: TGTGCCAGCAGCTTAGATTCACTAGCAAAAGAGACCCAGTACTTC
CDR3aa: CASSLDSLAKETQYF

j_gene: TRBJ1-3
abundance: few
d_gene: NA
v_gene: TRBV5-6
CDR3nt: TGTGCCAGCAGCCTCGGAATCAGCTCTGGAAACACCATATATTTT
CDR3aa: CASSLGISSGNTIYF

j_gene: TRBJ1-5
abundance: NA
d_gene: NA
v_gene: TRBV30
CDR3nt: TGTGCCTGGGCCGACAGGCCCGATCAGCCCCAGCATTTT
CDR3aa: CAWADRPDQPQHF

j_gene: TRBJ2-2
abundance: NA
d_gene: NA
v_gene: TRBV9
CDR3nt: TGTGCCAGCAGCGTAGGAGCAGGTGCGAACACCGGGGAGCTGTTTTTT
CDR3aa: CASSVGAGANTGELFF

j_gene: TRBJ1-4
abundance: NA
d_gene: NA
v_gene: TRBV20-1
CDR3nt: TGCAGTGCTAGTTGGTGGGGAAAACTGTTTTTT
CDR3aa: CSASWWGKLFF

j_gene: TRBJ2-1
abundance: NA
d_gene: TRBD2
v_gene: TRBV10-1
CDR3nt: TGCGCCAGCAATAGCGGGAGTCGGGATGAGCAGTTCTTC
CDR3aa: CASNSGSRDEQFF

j_gene: TRBJ1-5
abundance: NA
d_gene: TRBD1
v_gene: TRBV19
CDR3nt: TGTGCCAGTAGTACAACAGGGGGCGGTCAGCCCCAGCATTTT
CDR3aa: CASSTTGGGQPQHF

j_gene: TRBJ2-5
abundance: NA
d_gene: NA
v_gene: TRBV18
CDR3nt: TGTGCCAGCTCACCTCCTTCCCGACAAGAGACCCAGTACTTC
CDR3aa: CASSPPSRQETQYF

j_gene: TRBJ2-1
abundance: once
d_gene: NA
v_gene: TRBV7-9
CDR3nt: TGTGCCAGCAGCTTAGAGTTACGGGGCAATGAGCAGTTCTTC
CDR3aa: CASSLELRGNEQFF

j_gene: TRBJ1-2
abundance: NA
d_gene: NA
v_gene: TRBV19
CDR3nt: TGTGCCAGTAGTATAGTGAGAGGCTCTCACTATGGCTACACCTTC
CDR3aa: CASSIVRGSHYGYTF

j_gene: TRBJ2-7
abundance: NA
d_gene: TRBD1
v_gene: TRBV19
CDR3nt: TGTGCCAGTAGTCGTCGGGACAGGGGATTCTACGAGCAGTACTTC
CDR3aa: CASSRRDRGFYEQYF

j_gene: TRBJ2-1
abundance: NA
d_gene: NA
v_gene: TRBV6-5
CDR3nt: TGTGCCAGCAGTTACCGGGTAGCGGTCTCCTACAATGAGCAGTTCTTC
CDR3aa: CASSYRVAVSYNEQFF

j_gene: TRBJ1-6
abundance: NA
d_gene: NA
v_gene: TRBV27
CDR3nt: TGTGCCAGCATGCCATTTGGGAATTCACCCCTCCACTTT
CDR3aa: CASMPFGNSPLHF

j_gene: TRBJ2-7
abundance: NA
d_gene: TRBD1
v_gene: TRBV6-5
CDR3nt: TGTGCCAGCAGGGGGACAGGCCCCTACGAGCAGTACTTC
CDR3aa: CASRGTGPYEQYF

j_gene: TRBJ1-1
abundance: few
d_gene: TRBD1
v_gene: TRBV25-1
CDR3nt: TGTGCCAGCACCAATGACAGGGGCCTTGAAGCTTTCTTT
CDR3aa: CASTNDRGLEAFF

j_gene: TRBJ2-3
abundance: NA
d_gene: TRBD2
v_gene: TRBV7-9
CDR3nt: TGTGCCAGCAGCCCCTCCCGGACTAGCGGGAGAGAGTATTTT
CDR3aa: CASSPSRTSGREYF

j_gene: TRBJ2-1
abundance: NA
d_gene: TRBD2
v_gene: TRBV9
CDR3nt: TGTGCCAGCAGCGTAGAGGCTAGCGGGGACTACAATGAGCAGTTCTTC
CDR3aa: CASSVEASGDYNEQFF

j_gene: TRBJ1-5
abundance: NA
d_gene: NA
v_gene: TRBV11-2
CDR3nt: TGTGCCAGCAGCTTACAGGCCCGCCGCAATCAGCCCCAGCATTTT
CDR3aa: CASSLQARRNQPQHF

j_gene: TRBJ1-2
abundance: NA
d_gene: NA
v_gene: TRBV2
CDR3nt: TGTGCCAGCAGTACGGGGGGTAGTGACTATGGCTACACCTTC
CDR3aa: CASSTGGSDYGYTF

j_gene: TRBJ1-2
abundance: NA
d_gene: NA
v_gene: TRBV25-1
CDR3nt: TGTGCCAGCAGTGGGGATTACAGGGCGCGGAAATATGGCTACACCTTC
CDR3aa: CASSGDYRARKYGYTF

j_gene: TRBJ1-1
abundance: NA
d_gene: NA
v_gene: TRBV10-3
CDR3nt: TGTGCCATCAGCCCCGCGGCCCGAAACACTGAAGCTTTCTTT
CDR3aa: CAISPAARNTEAFF

j_gene: TRBJ1-6
abundance: NA
d_gene: TRBD1
v_gene: TRBV30
CDR3nt: TGTGCCTGGAAACAGGGACAGGGGAATAATTCACCCCTCCACTTT
CDR3aa: CAWKQGQGNNSPLHF